This T cell receptor beta chain was documented in a study of T-cell memory formation after mild COVID-19. Study-wide results and caveats: CD4+ contracting clones were found mainly in CM and EM, and CD8+ ones in EMRA.

Trimming took off 5 bases at V and 8 bases at J, with 21 bases between the two ends. The V gene's germline CDR1 is SEHNR and CDR2 FQNEAQ (reference sequence). The CDR3 covers 15 residues. For this clonotype: Its antigen is still unknown.

TCRdb recomputed calls from the 5' RACE reads with MiXCR, one row per CDR3 protein. Among more than 300,000 distinct CDR3 sequences, 20% to 25% were seen once, and the ten largest hold approximately 22%. Sample: PBMCs or a T cell subset sorted from them (not recorded which). The rearrangement links TRBV7-9 to TRBJ1-2; the D is unclear. This receptor was taken from a man in his late teens or twenties who had mild COVID-19 (a few samples of this study predate the infection). Cell type and time point are not known. CDR3 nucleotides: TGTGCCAGCAGCCTAATTTCCGGCCTACGAGGGGGCTACACCTTC. Its protein is CASSLISGLRGGYTF.